These T cell receptor beta chains were read from a single sample in a study of blood T cell repertoires in COVID-19. Sequencing was performed with immunoSEQ multiplex PCR; in TCRdb, only in-frame clones are kept and a portion is missing. The sample has roughly 440,000 clones; approximately 90% are singletons. Sequenced sample: peripheral blood. The receptors stem from a woman aged 45-60 years with COVID-19, enrolled during active disease. CDR3s include the opening cysteine and the closing phenylalanine or tryptophan. D genes are given only for firm matches. The size of a clone is reported for some rows only, either as once, few or many, or as a class for expanded clones.

v_call,clone_size,j_call,d_call,cdr3_length,cdr3_aa
TRBV9,NA,TRBJ2-7,NA,16,CASSPKTHTGAYEQYF
TRBV7-2,NA,TRBJ2-2,NA,16,CASSLGSGKNTGELFF
TRBV7-9,NA,TRBJ1-2,NA,13,CASSSPVRGGYTF
TRBV28,NA,TRBJ1-5,NA,17,CASSLFTGNGGNQPQHF
TRBV6-5,NA,TRBJ1-5,NA,13,CASSYNRERPQHF
TRBV14,NA,TRBJ1-1,NA,13,CASSQDRVAEAFF
TRBV28,once,TRBJ1-2,TRBD1,18,CASSSPQGVTGTNYGYTF
TRBV29-1,NA,TRBJ1-2,NA,13,CSYRDTLLGGYTF
TRBV11-2,NA,TRBJ2-2,TRBD2,16,CASSLVAGGNTGELFF
TRBV29-1,few,TRBJ2-3,NA,12,CSVEGTADTQYF
TRBV4-1,many,TRBJ1-1,NA,12,CASSRATGEAFF
TRBV5-1,once,TRBJ1-1,NA,14,CASRYRDSNTEAFF
TRBV20-1,NA,TRBJ1-2,TRBD1,13,CSASRTGGSGYTF
TRBV2,NA,TRBJ2-7,NA,15,CASSVGRGPSYEQYF
TRBV5-4,NA,TRBJ2-5,NA,15,CASSDGTGDQETQYF
TRBV4-1,once,TRBJ1-2,NA,15,CASSQDEDKGYGYTF
TRBV9,NA,TRBJ2-3,TRBD1,17,CASSVRDRVWSTDTQYF
TRBV20-1,NA,TRBJ1-1,TRBD1,11,CSAAGGTEAFF
TRBV29-1,NA,TRBJ1-1,NA,12,CSVSETYTEAFF
TRBV24-1,once,TRBJ2-1,NA,14,CATSDFNGEDEQFF
TRBV25-1,NA,TRBJ2-7,NA,11,CASSEGADEYF
TRBV6-1,NA,TRBJ2-1,TRBD1,16,CASSGGTGISYNEQFF
TRBV23-1,NA,TRBJ1-1,NA,14,CASSVPGPATEAFF
TRBV6-5,once,TRBJ1-5,NA,15,CATDNRQFIDQPQHF
TRBV5-1,NA,TRBJ2-3,NA,14,CASSPLSGTDTQYF
TRBV7-8,NA,TRBJ2-1,NA,19,CASSLSRNPQGLTYNEQFF
TRBV4-1,NA,TRBJ1-2,TRBD1,15,CASSQEAQGHYGYTF
TRBV5-1,NA,TRBJ1-2,TRBD1,14,CASSLGGTGYGYTF
TRBV18,few,TRBJ1-1,TRBD1,13,CASEGQANTEAFF
TRBV6-6,NA,TRBJ1-5,TRBD1,14,CATLRGRVNQPQHF
TRBV5-5,NA,TRBJ2-1,TRBD1,15,CASSQTGSSYNEQFF
TRBV6-4,NA,TRBJ2-3,NA,13,CASSVSGADTQYF
TRBV7-9,NA,TRBJ1-1,NA,15,CASSPRQTSKTEAFF
TRBV13,NA,TRBJ2-2,NA,14,CASSQWAKSGELFF
TRBV20-1,NA,TRBJ1-2,NA,11,CSAPLLDGYTF
TRBV19,NA,TRBJ1-6,NA,16,CASSIDLGGRSSPLHF
TRBV7-2,NA,TRBJ1-2,TRBD1,14,CASSLGRQGYGYTF
TRBV10-3,NA,TRBJ1-4,TRBD1,15,CAISESTGGSEKLFF
TRBV3-1/TRBV3-2,NA,TRBJ1-2,NA,14,CASSQDRREPGYTF
TRBV19,NA,TRBJ2-4,NA,12,CASSILGDIQYF
TRBV29-1,NA,TRBJ1-1,TRBD1,12,CSGGQMNTEAFF
TRBV5-6,NA,TRBJ1-1,TRBD1,13,CASNPTGAVGAFF
TRBV3-1/TRBV3-2,once,TRBJ2-7,TRBD2,19,CASSLRGASGGELWCEQYF
TRBV7-9,NA,TRBJ1-4,NA,14,CASSRGTDDEKLFF
TRBV11-3,NA,TRBJ2-3,TRBD1,13,CASRRQGADTQYF
TRBV6-5,once,TRBJ1-2,NA,15,CASSYSSQGFYGYTF